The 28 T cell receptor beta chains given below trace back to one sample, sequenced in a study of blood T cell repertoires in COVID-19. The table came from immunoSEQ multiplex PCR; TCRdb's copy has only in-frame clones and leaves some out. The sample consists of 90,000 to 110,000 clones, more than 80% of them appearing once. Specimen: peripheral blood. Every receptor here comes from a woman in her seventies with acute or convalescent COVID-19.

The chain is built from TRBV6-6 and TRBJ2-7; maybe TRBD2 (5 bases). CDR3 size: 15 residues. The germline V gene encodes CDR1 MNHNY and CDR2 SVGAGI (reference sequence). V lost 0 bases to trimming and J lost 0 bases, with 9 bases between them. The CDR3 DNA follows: TGTGCCAGCAGTTACTCGCCTAGCTCCTCCTACGAGCAGTACTTC. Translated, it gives CASSYSPSSSYEQYF.

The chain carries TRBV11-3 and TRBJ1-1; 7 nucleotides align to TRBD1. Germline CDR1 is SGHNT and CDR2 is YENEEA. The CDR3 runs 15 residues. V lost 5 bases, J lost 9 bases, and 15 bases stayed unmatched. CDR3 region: CASSTPTGPFLQAFF. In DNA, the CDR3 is TGTGCCAGCAGCACGCCGACAGGGCCCTTTTTACAAGCTTTCTTT.

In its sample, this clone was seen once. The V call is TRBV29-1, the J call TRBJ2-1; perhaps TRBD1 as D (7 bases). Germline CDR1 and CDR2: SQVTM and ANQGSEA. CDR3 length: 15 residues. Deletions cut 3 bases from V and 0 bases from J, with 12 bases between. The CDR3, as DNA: TGCAGCGTTGAGGCAGGGGGGACCTCCTACAATGAGCAGTTCTTC. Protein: CSVEAGGTSYNEQFF.

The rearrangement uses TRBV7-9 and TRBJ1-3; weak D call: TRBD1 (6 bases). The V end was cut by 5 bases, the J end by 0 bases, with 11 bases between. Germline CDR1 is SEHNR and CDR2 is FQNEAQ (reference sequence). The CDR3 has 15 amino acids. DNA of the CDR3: TGTGCCAGCAGCCTCGACAGGCACTCTGGAAACACCATATATTTT. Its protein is CASSLDRHSGNTIYF.

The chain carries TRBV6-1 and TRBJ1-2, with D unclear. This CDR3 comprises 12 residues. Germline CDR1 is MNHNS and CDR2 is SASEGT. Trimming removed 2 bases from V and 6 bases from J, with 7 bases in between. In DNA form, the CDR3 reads TGTGCCAGCAGTGAATGGGCAGATGGCTACACCTTC. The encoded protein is CASSEWADGYTF.

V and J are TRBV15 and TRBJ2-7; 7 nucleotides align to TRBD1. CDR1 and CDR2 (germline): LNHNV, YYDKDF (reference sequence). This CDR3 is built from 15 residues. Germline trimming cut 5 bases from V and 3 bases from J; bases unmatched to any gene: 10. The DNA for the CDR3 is TGTGCCACCAGCCCCAGCCCCGACAGGGACTACGAGCAGTACTTC. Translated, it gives CATSPSPDRDYEQYF.

The CDR3 here is CASRTGTLSNQPQHF. CDR3 nucleotides: TGTGCCAGTAGAACCGGGACACTCAGCAATCAGCCCCAGCATTTT. The chain recombines TRBV19 with TRBJ1-5, with D possibly being TRBD1 (6 bases). The CDR3 spans 15 residues. V was shortened by 6 bases and J by 1 base, with 13 bases between the two germline ends. Germline loops: CDR1 LNHDA, CDR2 SQIVND (reference sequence). The whole variable domain, filled in from reference TRBV19 and TRBJ1-5, reads DGGITQSPKYLFRKEGQNVTLSCEQNLNHDAMYWYRQDPGQGLRLIYYSQIVNDFQKGDIAEGYSVSREKKESFPLTVTSAQKNPTAFYLCASRTGTLSNQPQHFGDGTRLSIL.

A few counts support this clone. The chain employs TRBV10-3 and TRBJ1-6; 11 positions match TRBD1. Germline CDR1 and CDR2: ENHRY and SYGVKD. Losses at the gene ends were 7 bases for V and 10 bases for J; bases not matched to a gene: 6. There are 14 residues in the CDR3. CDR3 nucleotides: TGTGCCATCAAAAGGGACAGGGGGGACTCACCCCTCCACTTT. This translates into CAIKRDRGDSPLHF.

CDR3 region: CASSHSAGGTEKLFF. The DNA for the CDR3 is TGTGCCAGCAGCCACAGCGCGGGGGGCACTGAAAAACTGTTTTTT. The chain couples TRBV3-1 (or the pseudogene TRBV3-2) to TRBJ1-4; D may be TRBD1 (6 bases). This CDR3 is built from 15 residues. Germline CDR1 reads LGHDT; CDR2 reads YNNKEL (reference sequence). V lost 3 bases and J lost 7, with 15 bases in between.

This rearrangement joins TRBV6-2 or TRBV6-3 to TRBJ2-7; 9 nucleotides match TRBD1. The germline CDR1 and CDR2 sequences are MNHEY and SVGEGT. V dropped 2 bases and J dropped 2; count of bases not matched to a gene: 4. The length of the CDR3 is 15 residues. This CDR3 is CASSYGQGLAYEQYF. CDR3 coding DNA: TGTGCCAGCAGTTACGGACAGGGGCTTGCCTACGAGCAGTACTTC.

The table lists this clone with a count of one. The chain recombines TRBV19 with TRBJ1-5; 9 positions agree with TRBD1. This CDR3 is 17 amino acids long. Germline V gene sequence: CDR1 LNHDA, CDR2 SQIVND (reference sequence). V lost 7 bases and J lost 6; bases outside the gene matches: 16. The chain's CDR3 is CASNVDLDRGESQPQHF. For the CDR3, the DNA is TGTGCCAGTAACGTAGATCTCGACAGGGGGGAAAGTCAGCCCCAGCATTTT.

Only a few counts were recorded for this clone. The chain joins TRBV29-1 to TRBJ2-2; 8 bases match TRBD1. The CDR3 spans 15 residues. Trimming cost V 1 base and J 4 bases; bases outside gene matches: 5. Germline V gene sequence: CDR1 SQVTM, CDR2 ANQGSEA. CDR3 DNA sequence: TGCAGCGTTGAAGGCCCAGGGGGCCTCACCGGGGAGCTGTTTTTT. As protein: CSVEGPGGLTGELFF.

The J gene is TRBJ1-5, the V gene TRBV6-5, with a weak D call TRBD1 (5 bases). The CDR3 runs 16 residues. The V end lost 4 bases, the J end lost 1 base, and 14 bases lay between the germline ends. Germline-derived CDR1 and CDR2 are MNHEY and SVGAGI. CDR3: CASSSLARGSNQPQHF. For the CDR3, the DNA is TGTGCCAGCAGTTCCCTGGCTCGGGGGAGCAATCAGCCCCAGCATTTT.

For the CDR3, the DNA is TGTGCCAGCAGCTTAGAGGGACAGGGGAACAATGAGCAGTTCTTC. It codes for CASSLEGQGNNEQFF. This chain joins TRBV7-6 and TRBJ2-1; 10 bases map to TRBD1. V gave up 1 base and J gave up 5 bases; unmatched junction bases: 2. CDR1 SGHVS and CDR2 FNYEAQ come from the germline V gene. The CDR3 contains 15 residues. The full variable domain, with the rest looked up from reference TRBV7-6 and TRBJ2-1, is GAGVSQSPRYKVTKRGQDVALRCDPISGHVSLYWYRQALGQGPEFLTYFNYEAQQDKSGLPNDRFSAERPEGSISTLTIQRTEQRDSAMYRCASSLEGQGNNEQFFGPGTRLTVL.

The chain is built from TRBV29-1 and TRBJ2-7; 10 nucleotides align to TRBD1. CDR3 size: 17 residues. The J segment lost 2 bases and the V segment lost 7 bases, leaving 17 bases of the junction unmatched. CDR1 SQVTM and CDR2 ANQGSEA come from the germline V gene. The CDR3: CSAVDRGRVGVTYEQYF. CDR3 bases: TGCAGCGCTGTTGACAGGGGGCGCGTGGGCGTCACCTACGAGCAGTACTTC.

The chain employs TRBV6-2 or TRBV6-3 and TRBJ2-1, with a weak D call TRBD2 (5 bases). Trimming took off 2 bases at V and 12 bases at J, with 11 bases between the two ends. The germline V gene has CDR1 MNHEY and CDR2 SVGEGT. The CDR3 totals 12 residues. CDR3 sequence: CASSYRPGGQFF. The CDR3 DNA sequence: TGTGCCAGCAGTTACCGTCCAGGAGGGCAGTTCTTC.

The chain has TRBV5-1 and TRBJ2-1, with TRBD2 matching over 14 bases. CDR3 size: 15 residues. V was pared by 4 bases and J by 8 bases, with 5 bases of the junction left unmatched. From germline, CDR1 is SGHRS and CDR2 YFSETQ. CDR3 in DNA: TGCGCCAGCAGCCCAGGGACTAGCGGGAGATATGAGCAGTTCTTC. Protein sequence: CASSPGTSGRYEQFF. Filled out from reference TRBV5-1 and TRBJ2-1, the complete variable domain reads KAGVTQTPRYLIKTRGQQVTLSCSPISGHRSVSWYQQTPGQGLQFLFEYFSETQRNKGNFPGRFSGRQFSNSRSEMNVSTLELGDSALYLCASSPGTSGRYEQFFGPGTRLTVL.

CDR3 DNA sequence: TGTGCCAGCAGTTTCCCCACAACAGGGCCTGGAAACACCATATATTTT. This translates into CASSFPTTGPGNTIYF. This rearrangement joins TRBV27 to TRBJ1-3, with a tentative D call TRBD1 (6 bases). There are 16 residues in the CDR3. The germline V and J ends were trimmed by 3 bases and 2 bases, with 14 bases remaining between them. The germline gives CDR1 MNHEY, CDR2 SMNVEV (reference sequence).

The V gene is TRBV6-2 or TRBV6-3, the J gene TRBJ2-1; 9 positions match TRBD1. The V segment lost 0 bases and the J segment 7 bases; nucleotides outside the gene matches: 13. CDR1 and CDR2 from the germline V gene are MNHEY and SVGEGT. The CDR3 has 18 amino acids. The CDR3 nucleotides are TGTGCCAGCAGTTACTCAACTCTTACAGGGGGCTTGTGGAATGAGCAGTTCTTC. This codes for CASSYSTLTGGLWNEQFF.

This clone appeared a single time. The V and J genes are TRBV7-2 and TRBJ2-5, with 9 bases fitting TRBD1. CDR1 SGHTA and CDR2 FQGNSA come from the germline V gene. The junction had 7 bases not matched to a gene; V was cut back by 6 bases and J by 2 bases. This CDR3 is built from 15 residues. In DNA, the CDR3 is TGTGCCAGCAGGGGTTCGGGACAGGGACAAGAGACCCAGTACTTC. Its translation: CASRGSGQGQETQYF.

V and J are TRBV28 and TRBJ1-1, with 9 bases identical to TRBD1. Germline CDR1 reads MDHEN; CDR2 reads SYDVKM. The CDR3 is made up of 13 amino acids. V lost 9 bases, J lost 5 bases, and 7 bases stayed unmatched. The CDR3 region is CASRDREGTEAFF. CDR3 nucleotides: TGTGCCAGTCGGGACAGGGAGGGAACTGAAGCTTTCTTT.

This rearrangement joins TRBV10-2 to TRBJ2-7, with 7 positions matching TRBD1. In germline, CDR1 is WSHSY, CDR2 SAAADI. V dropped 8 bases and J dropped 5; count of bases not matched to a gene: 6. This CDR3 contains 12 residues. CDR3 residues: CASRTGGHEQYF. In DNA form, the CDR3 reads TGCGCCAGCCGGACAGGAGGACACGAGCAGTACTTC.

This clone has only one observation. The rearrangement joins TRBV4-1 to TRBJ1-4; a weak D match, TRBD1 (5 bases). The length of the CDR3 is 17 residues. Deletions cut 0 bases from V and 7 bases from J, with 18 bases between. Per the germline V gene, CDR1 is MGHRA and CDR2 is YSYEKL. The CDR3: CASSQEPLGRGGEKLFF. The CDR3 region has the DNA TGCGCCAGCAGCCAAGAGCCGCTGGGGCGGGGCGGTGAAAAACTGTTTTTT.

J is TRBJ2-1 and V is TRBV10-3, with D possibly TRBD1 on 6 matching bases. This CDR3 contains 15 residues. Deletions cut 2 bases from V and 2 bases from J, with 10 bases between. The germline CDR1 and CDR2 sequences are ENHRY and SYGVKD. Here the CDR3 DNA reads TGTGCCATCAGTGAGGGGACAACCCCCTACAATGAGCAGTTCTTC. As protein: CAISEGTTPYNEQFF.

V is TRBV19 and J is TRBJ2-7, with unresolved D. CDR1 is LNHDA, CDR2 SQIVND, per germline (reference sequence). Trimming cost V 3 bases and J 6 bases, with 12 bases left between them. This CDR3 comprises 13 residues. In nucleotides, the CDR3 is TGTGCCAGTAGTATGGGCAGAGTTCGCGAGCAGTACTTC. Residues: CASSMGRVREQYF.

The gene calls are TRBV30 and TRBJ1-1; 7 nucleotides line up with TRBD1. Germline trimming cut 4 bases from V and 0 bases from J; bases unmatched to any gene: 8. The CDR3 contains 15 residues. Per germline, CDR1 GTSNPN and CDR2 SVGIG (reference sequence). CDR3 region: CAWKTPGTVNTEAFF. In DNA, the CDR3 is TGTGCCTGGAAAACCCCCGGGACAGTGAACACTGAAGCTTTCTTT.

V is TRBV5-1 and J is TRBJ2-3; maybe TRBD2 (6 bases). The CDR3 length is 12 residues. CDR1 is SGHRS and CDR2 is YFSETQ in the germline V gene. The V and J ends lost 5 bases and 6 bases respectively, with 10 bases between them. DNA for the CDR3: TGCGCCAGCAGTCGCCGGGAGGATACGCAGTATTTT. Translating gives CASSRREDTQYF.

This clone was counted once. CDR3 in amino acids: CASSLSRALYGYTF. The CDR3 DNA is TGTGCCAGCAGTTTATCCAGGGCCCTCTATGGCTACACCTTC. The J gene is TRBJ1-2, the V gene TRBV28, with D possibly matching TRBD1 (5 bases). V lost 1 base and J lost 4, with 10 bases in between. Per the germline V gene, CDR1 is MDHEN and CDR2 is SYDVKM. This CDR3 region has 14 residues.